This T cell receptor (beta chain) was observed in a study of blood T cell repertoires in COVID-19. About the research overall: The United States, Italy and Spain supplied acute and convalescent COVID-19 samples. PBMCs, B-cell-depleted T cells, or T cells were the source of the cDNA or gDNA that made up the material.

How the authors handled the data: Counts of nucleated cells, estimated from reference gene primer amplification, were obtained. Generated by immunoSEQ multiplex PCR, the TCRdb table keeps only in-frame clones and is missing some. Clonal size and the V and J genes are those of that table, whereas D and trimming came from the DNA. The sample contains some 670,000 clones, 85% to 90% of which appear only once. V lost 0 bases, J lost 5 bases, and 4 bases stayed unmatched. The CDR3 consists of 15 residues. Germline V gene lookup returns CDR1 LNHDA and CDR2 SQIVND (reference sequence). The sequence derives from a young woman with acute or convalescent COVID-19. Input material: peripheral blood. This chain links TRBV19 with TRBJ2-1; 7 nucleotides agree with TRBD1. Here the CDR3 reads CASSIDRGRHNEQFF. In nucleotides, the CDR3 is TGTGCCAGTAGTATAGATAGGGGGCGCCACAATGAGCAGTTCTTC.